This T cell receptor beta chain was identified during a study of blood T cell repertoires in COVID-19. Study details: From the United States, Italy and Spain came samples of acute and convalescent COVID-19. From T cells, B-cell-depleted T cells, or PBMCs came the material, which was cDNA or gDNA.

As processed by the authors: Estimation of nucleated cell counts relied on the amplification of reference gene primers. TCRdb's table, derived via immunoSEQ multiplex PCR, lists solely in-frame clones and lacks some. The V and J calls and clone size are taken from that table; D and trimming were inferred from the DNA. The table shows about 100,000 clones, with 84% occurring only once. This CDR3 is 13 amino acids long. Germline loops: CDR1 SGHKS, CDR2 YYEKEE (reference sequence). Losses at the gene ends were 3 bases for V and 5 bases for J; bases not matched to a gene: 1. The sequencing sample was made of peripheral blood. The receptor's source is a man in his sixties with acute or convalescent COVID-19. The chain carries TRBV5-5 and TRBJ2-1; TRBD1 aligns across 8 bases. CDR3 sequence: CASSWTGNNEQFF. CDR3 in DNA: TGTGCCAGCAGCTGGACAGGGAACAATGAGCAGTTCTTC.